The present T cell receptor (beta chain) was sequenced within a study of CD8 T cells in Susac syndrome (dated by TCRdb to between 2017 and 2020). For context, the study as a whole: Repertoire sequencing was used to test whether CD8+ T cell activation and differentiation in Susac syndrome was antigen driven. CD8+ T cell repertoire clonality was compared between about a dozen healthy donors, approximately 14 Susac syndrome patients and approximately 16 multiple sclerosis patients.

RNA was extracted using the RNeasy kit, and roughly 0.45 to 1 microgram was reverse transcribed with random hexamers. The immunoSEQ multiplex PCR assay, which covers 54 Vbeta and 13 Jbeta segments, was used to amplify TCR beta CDR3 regions. To correct PCR amplification bias, a synthetic template baseline was used for both primer optimization and computational correction. Processing in the source paper ran as follows. Only productive sequences were kept, with reads annotated to V, D and J genes according to IMGT and analyzed in immunoSEQ Analyzer. Clonality was calculated as one minus the Shannon entropy normalized by log2 of the number of productive unique sequences. Public and private clones were assessed among the 100 most prevalent clones of each patient and control. A clone was defined as Susac-specific if it was absent from the healthy and MS cohorts, from about 1,100 published viral clones and from other ImmuneACCESS disease sequences. TCRdb reworked the public reads: Q25 trimming with fastp, MiXCR clone assembly, productive beta chains retained. Records with the same CDR3 protein are collapsed into one entry carrying the most frequent genes and DNA. TCRdb, not the authors, supplied the V and J calls. The sample yields about 150,000 distinct CDR3 sequences; 85% to 95% were counted once. The biggest ten clones account for over 0.2% of the sample.

Points the paper makes about the study in general: The number of individuals in the TCR sequencing and HLA analysis was recognized as being relatively small.

V ends up 5 bases short and J 7 bases short, with an unmatched junction base count of 10. The germline V gene sets CDR1 to SGHTA and CDR2 to FQGNSA. The CDR3 starts with the cysteine, ends with the phenylalanine, and has 15 residues. The sequence is cut down to CDR3 DNA, 45 bases in frame from base 1. Remarks on this clonotype: No cognate antigen has been identified for it. Base qualities are not at hand, and no much larger clone is one base apart.

Peripheral blood CD8+ and CD4+ T cells from healthy donors, Susac syndrome patients and multiple sclerosis patients were profiled by high-throughput TCR beta sequencing. The multiple sclerosis controls were treatment-naive patients whose relapsing-remitting disease, either stable or active, fulfilled the revised McDonald criteria. Bulk CD8+ and CD4+ T cells were purified by magnetic negative isolation, while CD8+ TEMRA cells were enriched using FACS. Blood was drawn into EDTA tubes, processed within 24 hours, and PBMCs were isolated by density gradient centrifugation. PBMCs intended for TCR sequencing were cryopreserved in liquid nitrogen and thawed later in a water bath at 37 degrees C. The sorted or isolated CD4+, CD8+ and CD8+ TEMRA cells had a purity of 90% or higher.

Specimen: CD8+ T cells from PBMCs. The receptor chain draws on TRBV7-2 and TRBJ2-7; 11 nucleotides in the junction match TRBD2. The TCR originated in a human donor with multiple sclerosis. This receptor has the CDR3 CASSTTPGLAVEQYF. The bases are TGTGCCAGCAGCACTACACCGGGACTAGCGGTTGAGCAGTACTTC.